The T cell receptor beta chain under discussion was sequenced for a study of T cell repertoires in cytomegalovirus infection. TCRdb redid the calling of the reads with MiXCR, one entry per CDR3 protein. This sample has about 260,000 distinct CDR3 sequences; roughly 13% occur once, and the top ten carry around 8.1%. This TCR was sampled from a human donor in good health (CMV status not recorded). Some clones in this sample may be carry-over from other donors' samples. Sequenced input: PBMCs.

The CDR3 DNA reads as TGCAGTGCTAGGGGACACGTCACTGAAGCTTTCTTT. Residues: CSARGHVTEAFF. The chain joins TRBV20-1 to TRBJ1-1, with TRBD1 as a possible D gene (6 bases). The V end was cut by 3 bases, the J end by 4 bases, with 9 bases between. The CDR3 consists of 12 residues. Per germline, CDR1 DFQATT and CDR2 SNEGSKA (reference sequence).